Following are 14 T cell receptor beta chains from one sample sequenced in a study of response to subunit inactivated influenza vaccine. TCRdb processed the RT-PCR reads anew with MiXCR; each CDR3 protein has one entry. This sample has more than 700,000 distinct CDR3 sequences, with approximately 22% found just once. Sequencing was performed on PBMCs from blood, taken about 5 days after vaccination. The receptors stem from a man aged 45-65 years who received an inactivated influenza vaccine.

Only a few counts were recorded for this clonotype. This chain connects TRBV5-1 to TRBJ2-5; D possibly corresponds to TRBD2 (5 bases). The CDR3 totals 13 residues. V was pared by 3 bases and J by 7 bases, with 13 bases between. Germline V lookup: CDR1 SGHRS, CDR2 YFSETQ. Here the CDR3 reads CASSYSEGGTQYF. CDR3 bases: TGCGCCAGCAGCTATAGCGAAGGAGGGACCCAGTACTTC.

V usage is TRBV7-9 and J usage is TRBJ2-3; D could derive from TRBD1 or TRBD2 (5 bases each). V lost 2 bases and J 2 bases, leaving 11 bases between the germline ends. The length of the CDR3 is 15 residues. Looked up from germline, CDR1 is SEHNR and CDR2 is FQNEAQ (reference sequence). The CDR3 reads CASSLFGTTTDTQYF. The CDR3 DNA sequence: TGTGCCAGCAGCTTATTTGGGACGACCACAGATACGCAGTATTTT.

The sample holds a few counts of this clonotype. V and J are TRBV12-3 or TRBV12-4 and TRBJ2-3, with D tentatively TRBD1 (6 bases). Trimming took 4 bases from V and 0 from J, leaving 11 bases between them. This CDR3 is 15 amino acids long. As DNA, the CDR3 is TGTGCCAGCAGTTCGGGACAAGTTAGCACAGATACGCAGTATTTT. Translated, it gives CASSSGQVSTDTQYF.

This clonotype was detected a few times. The chain recombines TRBV3-1 with TRBJ2-7; D assignment may be TRBD1 or TRBD2 (5 bases each). CDR3 length: 14 amino acids. Germline values: CDR1 LGHDT, CDR2 YNNKEL (reference sequence). V was shortened by 4 bases and J by 2 bases, with 12 bases between the two germline ends. The CDR3 spells CASSPRDLAYEQYF. In DNA, the CDR3 is TGTGCCAGCAGCCCCCGGGACCTCGCCTACGAGCAGTACTTC.

This clonotype has more than one count but fewer than ten. This chain connects TRBV10-3 to TRBJ2-7, with D perhaps being TRBD1 or TRBD2 (6 bases each). Germline V gene lookup returns CDR1 ENHRY and CDR2 SYGVKD. This CDR3 spans 16 amino acids. V was pared by 0 bases and J by 2 bases, with 14 bases between. This CDR3 is CAISESRGARTYEQYF. CDR3 coding DNA: TGTGCCATCAGTGAGTCGAGGGGGGCAAGAACCTACGAGCAGTACTTC.

V gene TRBV12-3 or TRBV12-4 combines with J gene TRBJ1-2, with D tentatively TRBD1 (5 bases). This CDR3 comprises 14 residues. With 7 bases removed from V and 2 bases from J, the gap between germline ends came to 14 bases. CDR3 coding DNA: TGTGCCAGCACCAGGGACCGGAAAAACTATGGCTACACCTTC. Its translation: CASTRDRKNYGYTF.

This clonotype occurred many times. The chain couples TRBV6-2 or TRBV6-3 to TRBJ2-5; D possibly uses TRBD1 or TRBD2 (6 bases each). Trimming left V 2 bases short and J 2 bases short, with 12 bases between. Looked up from germline, CDR1 is MNHEY and CDR2 is SVGEGT. CDR3 length equals 15 residues. CDR3 sequence reads: CASSYPRRGQETQYF. CDR3 DNA sequence: TGTGCCAGCAGTTACCCGAGGAGGGGGCAAGAGACCCAGTACTTC.

This clonotype was seen only a few times. The chain links TRBV20-1 to TRBJ1-1, with D uncertain. Trimming took off 6 bases at V and 5 bases at J, with 28 bases between the two ends. Germline CDR1 is DFQATT and CDR2 is SNEGSKA (reference sequence). There are 17 residues in the CDR3. In DNA form, the CDR3 reads TGCAGTGCAAAAACGACTAGCGGGAACGTTGGAAGAACTGAAGCTTTCTTT. It is translated as CSAKTTSGNVGRTEAFF.

This sequence joins TRBV7-9 and TRBJ2-5; no reliable D call. The germline V gene has CDR1 SEHNR and CDR2 FQNEAQ (reference sequence). This CDR3 spans 13 amino acids. The germline V and J ends were trimmed by 3 bases and 5 bases, with 10 bases remaining between them. CDR3 sequence reads: CASSFGPGETQYF. The DNA for the CDR3 is TGTGCCAGCAGCTTCGGGCCTGGGGAGACCCAGTACTTC. Variable domain in full (rest from reference TRBV7-9 and TRBJ2-5): DTGVSQNPRHKITKRGQNVTFRCDPISEHNRLYWYRQTLGQGPEFLTYFQNEAQLEKSRLLSDRFSAERPKGSFSTLEIQRTEQGDSAMYLCASSFGPGETQYFGPGTRLLVL.

This clonotype showed up just a few times. Written as DNA, the CDR3 is TGTGCCAGCAGCCCGGGGACTCTCTGGGGACCGGATACGCAGTATTTT. As protein: CASSPGTLWGPDTQYF. V and J are TRBV7-2 and TRBJ2-3; maybe TRBD2 (6 bases). CDR1 is SGHTA and CDR2 is FQGNSA in the germline V gene. The CDR3 covers 16 residues. Trimming removed 5 bases from V and 6 bases from J, with 21 bases in between.

The chain links TRBV7-9 to TRBJ2-7; 7 positions match TRBD1. Germline V gene sequence: CDR1 SEHNR, CDR2 FQNEAQ (reference sequence). This CDR3 has 14 amino acids. With V trimmed by 5 bases and J by 4 bases, 8 bases remained unmatched. The DNA of the CDR3 is TGTGCCAGCAGCCGTACCGGGACAGTGTACGAGCAGTACTTC. This encodes CASSRTGTVYEQYF. The entire variable domain, with the rest obtained from reference TRBV7-9 and TRBJ2-7, is as follows: DTGVSQNPRHKITKRGQNVTFRCDPISEHNRLYWYRQTLGQGPEFLTYFQNEAQLEKSRLLSDRFSAERPKGSFSTLEIQRTEQGDSAMYLCASSRTGTVYEQYFGPGTRLTVT.

This clonotype was recorded a few times. The gene calls are TRBV12-3 or TRBV12-4 and TRBJ2-7; TRBD2 might be the D (6 bases). This CDR3 spans 12 amino acids. The V gene lost 6 bases and the J gene lost 8 bases, with 14 bases spanning the gap. The CDR3 sequence is CASSPMGGKQYF. The CDR3 DNA is TGTGCCAGCAGCCCCATGGGGGGTAAGCAGTACTTC.

The table lists this clonotype with a few counts. The genes are TRBV24-1 and TRBJ1-5; D unresolved. There are 13 residues in the CDR3. Trimming pared 5 bases from V and 2 bases from J, leaving 6 bases between. Germline V gives CDR1 KGHDR, CDR2 SFDVKD. The CDR3 protein is CATSAWGNQPQHF. For the CDR3, the DNA is TGTGCCACCAGTGCTTGGGGCAATCAGCCCCAGCATTTT.

This chain joins TRBV12-3 or TRBV12-4 and TRBJ1-1, with D possibly TRBD1 on 5 matching bases. The length of the CDR3 is 16 residues. Trimming took off 6 bases at V and 4 bases at J, with 21 bases between the two ends. This CDR3 is CASRGKGLGAGTEAFF. CDR3 coding DNA: TGTGCCAGCAGGGGGAAGGGACTGGGCGCGGGCACTGAAGCTTTCTTT.